Listed below are T cell receptor beta chains from one sample, sequenced in a study of T cell responses to AZD1222 COVID-19 vaccine. The method was immunoSEQ multiplex PCR; TCRdb's version includes in-frame clones alone and lacks a portion of them. The sample shows around 160,000 clones, 80% to 90% of them seen only once. This material consisted of peripheral blood, taken on day 0 of AZD1222 vaccination. Every receptor here comes from an adult in good health. Both conserved end residues are part of each CDR3. The D gene is left open where the match is weak. Clone sizes are given selectively: once, few, many, or a class where the clone is expanded.

d_call clone_size j_call v_call cdr3_aa cdr3_nt
. few TRBJ2-7 TRBV21-1 CASSKGLKTENEQYF TGTGCCAGCAGCAAAGGTCTAAAGACCGAGAACGAGCAGTACTTC
. . TRBJ2-7 TRBV7-2 CASSLGQGNYEQYF TGTGCCAGCAGCTTAGGGCAGGGGAACTACGAGCAGTACTTC
. . TRBJ1-2 TRBV28 CASRPPTGRPAF TGTGCCAGCAGGCCACCTACTGGACGCCCGGCCTTC
. . TRBJ1-2 TRBV6-2/TRBV6-3 CASSYLDRIANYGYTF TGTGCCAGCAGTTACCTGGACAGAATAGCTAACTATGGCTACACCTTC
TRBD1 . TRBJ1-1 TRBV28 CASSLWPGQTIEAFF TGTGCCAGCAGTTTATGGCCGGGACAGACAATTGAAGCTTTCTTT
TRBD2 once TRBJ2-3 TRBV6-4 CASSAGTSGTDTQYF TGTGCCAGCAGTGCCGGGACTAGCGGCACAGATACGCAGTATTTT
TRBD1 . TRBJ1-1 TRBV5-1 CASRADRVGTEAFF TGCGCCAGCAGGGCGGACAGGGTAGGCACTGAAGCTTTCTTT
TRBD1 . TRBJ2-5 TRBV9 CASSPGTGARETQYF TGTGCCAGCAGCCCGGGGACAGGGGCAAGGGAGACCCAGTACTTC
. . TRBJ2-1 TRBV15 CATSRGPPGATYNEQFF TGTGCCACCAGCAGAGGCCCCCCAGGGGCCACCTACAATGAGCAGTTCTTC
TRBD1 . TRBJ1-2 TRBV4-1 CASSQGQPTNYGYTF TGCGCCAGCAGCCAGGGACAGCCTACCAACTATGGCTACACCTTC
TRBD1 . TRBJ2-1 TRBV6-4 CASSDSATGDSSYNEQFF TGTGCCAGCAGTGACTCGGCGACAGGGGATAGCTCCTACAATGAGCAGTTCTTC
. . TRBJ1-6 TRBV18 CASSPGTRSLPLHF TGTGCCAGCTCACCGGGAACTAGGTCGTTACCCCTCCACTTT
TRBD1 . TRBJ2-7 TRBV14 CASSLRTGAFYEQYF TGTGCCAGCAGCCTCCGGACAGGTGCCTTCTACGAGCAGTACTTC
. . TRBJ2-1 TRBV7-9 CASSLKPSSEQFF TGTGCCAGCAGCTTAAAACCTAGTAGTGAGCAGTTCTTC
TRBD2 . TRBJ2-7 TRBV7-2 CASRPGLAAYEQYF TGTGCCAGCAGGCCCGGACTAGCCGCCTACGAGCAGTACTTC
. . TRBJ1-4 TRBV11-2 CASSSPGAGEKLFF TGTGCCAGCAGCTCCCCGGGGGCTGGTGAAAAACTGTTTTTT
. . TRBJ2-3 TRBV6-1 CASSELHARGAETQYF TGTGCCAGCAGTGAACTCCACGCTAGGGGGGCAGAGACGCAGTATTTT
. . TRBJ1-5 TRBV11-2 CASSLLRNQPQHF TGTGCCAGCAGCTTACTGAGGAATCAGCCCCAGCATTTT
. . TRBJ2-3 TRBV2 CASSVVRRDTQYF TGTGCCAGCAGCGTTGTTAGGCGGGATACGCAGTATTTT
TRBD1 . TRBJ1-1 TRBV13 CASSSPTGTGEAFF TGTGCCAGCAGCTCCCCGACCGGGACAGGGGAAGCTTTCTTT
TRBD2 . TRBJ2-2 TRBV14 CASSHTSGGPFTGELFF TGTGCCAGCAGCCATACTAGCGGGGGACCCTTCACCGGGGAGCTGTTTTTT
TRBD1 . TRBJ1-2 TRBV5-4 CASSPLVLTGGYTF TGTGCCAGCAGCCCCTTGGTATTGACAGGGGGCTACACCTTC
. . TRBJ1-3 TRBV19 CASSTRQASSGNTIYF TGTGCCAGTAGTACGAGACAGGCAAGCTCTGGAAACACCATATATTTT
TRBD1 . TRBJ1-5 TRBV28 CASRRPPGQGGQPQHF TGTGCCAGCAGGCGACCCCCGGGACAGGGGGGGCAGCCCCAGCATTTT
. . TRBJ1-4 TRBV18 CASSPLSRSGEKLFF TGTGCCAGCTCACCACTCTCCAGGTCCGGGGAAAAACTGTTTTTT
. . TRBJ2-7 TRBV7-2 CASSYLGSYEQYF TGTGCCAGCAGCTACCTCGGGAGCTACGAGCAGTACTTC
TRBD1 few TRBJ1-4 TRBV7-9 CASSDNPQGRRGSEKLFF TGTGCCAGCAGCGATAACCCACAGGGGCGGAGGGGGTCGGAAAAACTGTTTTTT
. once TRBJ2-1 TRBV7-3 CASSPGTSQHEQFF TGTGCCAGCAGCCCCGGGACCTCCCAGCATGAGCAGTTCTTC
. . TRBJ1-2 TRBV5-4 CASSLDGGRHGYTF TGTGCCAGCAGCTTGGACGGGGGGCGGCATGGCTACACCTTC
. . TRBJ2-1 TRBV2 CASGQTYNEQFF TGTGCCAGTGGACAGACCTACAATGAGCAGTTCTTC
. . TRBJ1-2 TRBV6-5 CASSISDRPGGYTF TGTGCCAGCAGTATCTCCGACCGGCCGGGTGGCTACACCTTC
. . TRBJ2-1 TRBV6-6 CASSYPTPYNEQFF TGTGCCAGCAGTTACCCGACACCTTACAATGAGCAGTTCTTC
. . TRBJ2-7 TRBV6-5 CASKIQGSSSYEQYF TGTGCCAGCAAAATACAGGGTTCGAGCTCCTACGAGCAGTACTTC
. . TRBJ1-3 TRBV4-1 CASSPKGSSSGNTIYF TGCGCCAGCAGCCCGAAAGGGAGTAGCTCTGGAAACACCATATATTTT
TRBD2 . TRBJ2-2 TRBV19 CASTPRLAENTGELFF TGTGCCAGTACTCCACGACTAGCGGAAAACACCGGGGAGCTGTTTTTT
. . TRBJ1-2 TRBV18 CASSLDGHGYTF TGTGCCAGCTCACTGGACGGTCATGGCTACACCTTC
TRBD1 . TRBJ1-2 TRBV28 CASSHDRERGGYTF TGTGCCAGCAGCCACGACAGGGAGCGAGGTGGCTACACCTTC
TRBD1 . TRBJ2-7 TRBV12-3/TRBV12-4 CASSWGTAYEQYF TGTGCCAGCAGTTGGGGGACAGCATACGAGCAGTACTTC
TRBD2 . TRBJ2-1 TRBV5-5 CASSLQGGYLAGIQFF TGTGCCAGCAGCTTACAAGGAGGCTACTTAGCGGGTATACAGTTCTTC
. once TRBJ2-1 TRBV4-3 CASSQKRNNEQFF TGCGCCAGCAGCCAAAAACGGAACAATGAGCAGTTCTTC
. . TRBJ1-5 TRBV12-3/TRBV12-4 CASSPEFGWPQHF TGTGCCAGCAGTCCCGAGTTCGGTTGGCCCCAGCATTTT
. . TRBJ1-4 TRBV15 CATSIYRVGEKLFF TGTGCCACCAGCATCTACAGGGTTGGAGAAAAACTGTTTTTT
. . TRBJ1-1 TRBV7-9 CASSLVYRAKAFF TGTGCCAGCAGCTTAGTCTACAGGGCAAAAGCTTTCTTT
TRBD1 . TRBJ2-7 TRBV4-2 CASSQATGDGSYEQYF TGTGCCAGCAGCCAGGCTACAGGGGATGGGTCCTACGAGCAGTACTTC
TRBD1 . TRBJ1-5 TRBV2 CASTRGQGGNQPQHF TGTGCCAGCACCAGGGGACAGGGAGGGAATCAGCCCCAGCATTTT
TRBD2 . TRBJ2-1 TRBV24-1 CATSDASGRGYNEQFF TGTGCCACCAGTGACGCAAGCGGGAGGGGGTACAATGAGCAGTTCTTC
. . TRBJ2-1 TRBV5-1 CASSSVSGQFF TGCGCCAGCAGCTCGGTATCGGGGCAGTTCTTC
. . TRBJ1-2 TRBV6-4 CASSDGGHYGYTF TGTGCCAGCAGTGACGGGGGGCACTATGGCTACACCTTC
TRBD1 . TRBJ1-2 TRBV28 CASSLKGAFYGYTF TGTGCCAGCAGTTTAAAGGGGGCGTTCTATGGCTACACCTTC
TRBD2 once TRBJ2-1 TRBV11-3 CASSSRTRENEQFF TGTGCCAGCAGCTCGCGGACTAGAGAGAATGAGCAGTTCTTC
. . TRBJ1-5 TRBV28 CASNTEPYSNQPQHF TGTGCCAGCAACACAGAGCCATATAGCAATCAGCCCCAGCATTTT
. . TRBJ1-2 TRBV9 CASSVKTGSYGYTF TGTGCCAGCAGCGTCAAGACAGGTTCCTATGGCTACACCTTC
. . TRBJ2-5 TRBV7-2 CASSLAGGAQETQYF TGTGCCAGCAGCTTAGCCGGCGGGGCCCAAGAGACCCAGTACTTC
. . TRBJ1-5 TRBV18 CASSRDSNQPQHF TGTGCCAGCTCAAGGGATAGCAATCAGCCCCAGCATTTT
. . TRBJ1-2 TRBV5-4 CASRAGTGGSTTF TGTGCCAGCAGAGCCGGGACCGGAGGTTCTACCACCTTC
TRBD1 . TRBJ1-1 TRBV28 CASRNTRQQGEAFF TGTGCCAGCAGAAATACCCGCCAACAGGGGGAAGCTTTCTTT
TRBD1 few TRBJ1-2 TRBV19 CASSRGDSYGYTF TGTGCCAGTAGTAGGGGGGACAGCTATGGCTACACCTTC
. . TRBJ1-2 TRBV28 CASSPGTPRRGYTF TGTGCCAGCAGCCCCGGGACCCCCCGACGAGGCTACACCTTC